Following are 9 T cell receptor beta chains from one sample sequenced in a study of shared clonotypes between healthy human individuals. Profiling relied on immunoSEQ multiplex PCR, and the TCRdb table lists in-frame clones only, not all of them. This table has about 1.5 million clones, under 99% appearing once. The sample consisted of naive CD4+ T cells sorted from blood. Subset noted: CD45RA+ positively selected. The receptors shown here come from a man aged 25-45 years in good health.

V and J are TRBV5-1 and TRBJ2-7; 9 nucleotides line up with TRBD2. The V gene's germline CDR1 is SGHRS and CDR2 YFSETQ. The CDR3 extends over 18 amino acids. J gave up 5 bases and V 0 bases, and 15 bases lay outside the gene matches. The CDR3 coding sequence is TGCGCCAGCAGCTTGGACTGGGGGTTACGCGGGAGGGCCGACGAGCAGTACTTC. Translating it yields CASSLDWGLRGRADEQYF. Variable domain in full (rest from reference TRBV5-1 and TRBJ2-7): KAGVTQTPRYLIKTRGQQVTLSCSPISGHRSVSWYQQTPGQGLQFLFEYFSETQRNKGNFPGRFSGRQFSNSRSEMNVSTLELGDSALYLCASSLDWGLRGRADEQYFGPGTRLTVT.

The rearrangement links TRBV29-1 to TRBJ2-2; D might be TRBD1 (5 bases). CDR3 size: 15 residues. Per germline, CDR1 SQVTM and CDR2 ANQGSEA. Between the trimmed V and J ends, which lost 0 bases and 5 bases, there was a span of 13 bases. The CDR3 loop is CSVEDRKRGTGELFF. DNA for the CDR3: TGCAGCGTTGAAGACCGAAAAAGGGGAACCGGGGAGCTGTTTTTT.

V usage is TRBV5-1 and J usage is TRBJ2-5, with D possibly matching TRBD1 (6 bases). The germline CDR1 and CDR2 sequences are SGHRS and YFSETQ. The CDR3 loop spans 12 amino acids. The V end lost 4 bases, the J end lost 5 bases, and 9 bases lay between the germline ends. As DNA, the CDR3 is TGCGCCAGCAGCCCCGACAGGGAGACCCAGTACTTC. Translation gives CASSPDRETQYF.

The CDR3, as DNA: TGTGCCAGCAGCTTGAAGATGGGCGGTCGGGGTTTGAAGTTATATGAGCAGTTCTTC. This sequence encodes CASSLKMGGRGLKLYEQFF. This sequence joins TRBV5-6 and TRBJ2-1; the D gene is possibly TRBD2 (5 bases). Germline-derived CDR1 and CDR2 are SGHDT and YYEEEE. The CDR3 runs to 19 residues. Trimming left V 1 base short and J 8 bases short, with 28 bases between.

V and J are TRBV6-5 and TRBJ2-3, with D tentatively TRBD2 (5 bases). Per germline, CDR1 MNHEY and CDR2 SVGAGI. The CDR3 length is 14 residues. V lost 5 bases and J lost 5, with 14 bases in between. CDR3: CASSKERNIDTQYF. The DNA for the CDR3 is TGTGCCAGCAGTAAAGAGCGGAACATAGATACGCAGTATTTT.

The rearrangement uses TRBV6-4 and TRBJ2-2, with 9 positions matching TRBD2. The V and J ends lost 6 bases and 4 bases, in that order; junction bases with no gene match: 3. The CDR3 runs to 14 residues. CDR1 is MRHNA, CDR2 SNTAGT, per germline. The CDR3 DNA reads as TGTGCCAGCAGGCGGGAGGGTAGCACCGGGGAGCTGTTTTTT. Protein: CASRREGSTGELFF.

CDR3 region: CAWSGGRGRAFNEQFF. CDR3 DNA sequence: TGTGCCTGGAGTGGAGGTCGGGGGAGGGCCTTCAATGAGCAGTTCTTC. The rearrangement uses TRBV30 and TRBJ2-1; the match to TRBD2 covers 7 bases. The junction had 12 bases not matched to a gene; V was cut back by 1 base and J by 6 bases. Germline values: CDR1 GTSNPN, CDR2 SVGIG (reference sequence). The CDR3 runs 16 residues.

CDR3 amino acids: CAWSRETEAFF. The CDR3 region has the DNA TGTGCCTGGAGTCGGGAGACTGAAGCTTTCTTT. This rearrangement joins TRBV30 to TRBJ1-1; D unclear. This CDR3 spans 11 amino acids. V lost 2 bases and J lost 5, with 6 bases in between. CDR1 and CDR2 (germline): GTSNPN, SVGIG (reference sequence).

The chain links TRBV7-8 to TRBJ2-3; 9 bases align to TRBD2. V gave up 2 bases and J gave up 0 bases; unmatched junction bases: 9. CDR3 length equals 18 residues. Germline V lookup: CDR1 SGHVS, CDR2 FQNEAQ. As DNA, the CDR3 is TGTGCCAGCAGCTTAAGGGCTAGCGGGGCGTTTAGCACAGATACGCAGTATTTT. Its translation is CASSLRASGAFSTDTQYF.